This T cell receptor (beta chain) was identified during a study of beta chain features in type 1 diabetes. At the level of the study: Age, gender, cell numbers and subset yield matched between patients and controls.

Since all of the isolated RNA was reverse transcribed, expressed TCRB transcripts were what got sequenced. TCRdb's table, derived via immunoSEQ multiplex PCR, lists solely in-frame clones and lacks some. Of roughly 450,000 clones in the sample, more than 9.5% were seen once. V lost 7 bases to trimming and J lost 3 bases, with 10 bases between them. CDR1 SQVTM and CDR2 ANQGSEA come from the germline V gene. The CDR3 is made up of 12 amino acids. The sequence was obtained from a woman in her late teens or twenties in good health. Sequenced sample: naive CD4+ T cells from blood. This chain links TRBV29-1 with TRBJ2-1; D could derive from TRBD1 or TRBD2 (5 bases each). CDR3 nucleotides: TGCAGCGCGGGACGGGTCTACAATGAGCAGTTCTTC. It specifies CSAGRVYNEQFF.